These T cell receptor beta chains were read from a single sample in a study of regulatory T cells in long-lasting Graves disease. TCRdb re-analysed the multiplex PCR reads in MiXCR, keeping a single row per CDR3 protein. The sample yields 500,000 to 800,000 distinct CDR3 sequences, about 30% seen once. The sequencing used peripheral blood mononuclear cells (PBMCs), collected when the disease was refractory, from a patient treated with antithyroid drugs. The receptors originated from a female donor with Graves disease. CDR3s include the opening cysteine and the closing phenylalanine or tryptophan. The size field is filled for only some rows; it gives once, few, many or a size class.

clone_size,j_call,v_call,cdr3_aa
few,TRBJ1-3,TRBV6-1,CASSEALGQTGNTIYF
NA,TRBJ1-2,TRBV5-1,CASSLNTGGGYTF
few,TRBJ1-1,TRBV30,CAWTKGHTEAFF
NA,TRBJ1-1,TRBV3-1,CASSRQGAPLGEAFF
NA,TRBJ1-2,TRBV7-8,CASSLDAGRLNYGYTF
NA,TRBJ1-1,TRBV6-2/TRBV6-3,CASTTGGGGTEAFF
NA,TRBJ2-3,TRBV20-1,CSARLSRSHTDTQYF
NA,TRBJ2-7,TRBV2,CASSEQPLYEQYF
NA,TRBJ2-2,TRBV6-1,CASKRTGVNNGELFF
NA,TRBJ2-3,TRBV7-2,CASSLVASGRSTDTQYF
NA,TRBJ1-3,TRBV2,CASSLDRGGGNTIYF
NA,TRBJ1-1,TRBV12-3/TRBV12-4,CASNPSGGITEAFF
NA,TRBJ2-7,TRBV29-1,CSVAWITYEQYF
once,TRBJ1-1,TRBV7-9,CASSSLFTYEAFF
few,TRBJ2-5,TRBV27,CASSLIRGGGETQYF
NA,TRBJ1-5,TRBV29-1,CSVANQGLGNQPQHF
many,TRBJ1-4,TRBV27,CASSSPGTGRNEKLFF
few,TRBJ2-7,TRBV12-5,CASGWTGGTEQYF
many,TRBJ1-1,TRBV28,CASSPDRASDEAFF
once,TRBJ2-2,TRBV6-1,CASGPTAPNTGELFF
NA,TRBJ1-6,TRBV7-3,CASSHHRQIYNSPLHF
NA,TRBJ2-3,TRBV12-3/TRBV12-4,CASRIVGGGDTQYF
many,TRBJ2-7,TRBV9,CASSVGPAYEQYF
once,TRBJ1-2,TRBV5-1,CASSTYRGGYGYTF
few,TRBJ2-7,TRBV7-9,CASSPSSGSSHEQYF
NA,TRBJ1-3,TRBV6-2/TRBV6-3,CASRRRGRSGNTIYF
few,TRBJ1-2,TRBV29-1,CSVEDRSQGNYGYTF
few,TRBJ1-2,TRBV28,CASSPTGGRGYTF
NA,TRBJ2-5,TRBV28,CASSLSRGRQETQYF
many,TRBJ1-4,TRBV28,CASSFGGVDEKLFF
NA,TRBJ1-1,TRBV9,CASSALDRVVSGAFF
NA,TRBJ1-4,TRBV19,CASSIAFGRSQNEKLFF
NA,TRBJ2-2,TRBV11-2,CASSPSGGIAGEPFF
NA,TRBJ1-1,TRBV12-3/TRBV12-4,CASSLAVWGEPNTEAFF
few,TRBJ2-7,TRBV6-1,CASTIKSSYEQYF
NA,TRBJ1-5,TRBV12-3/TRBV12-4,CASSLSQGGYSNQPQHF
NA,TRBJ1-1,TRBV20-1,CSARKAGVNEAFF
many,TRBJ2-7,TRBV6-1,CASTRRGYESSYEQYF
few,TRBJ2-7,TRBV12-3/TRBV12-4,CASKLGGWEQYF
NA,TRBJ1-6,TRBV6-1,CASSDTGGRSPLHF
NA,TRBJ2-7,TRBV6-1,CASSVDGQSYEQYF
many,TRBJ1-5,TRBV2,CASSVTAHQPQHF